This TCR beta chain comes out of a study of molecular identifiers for immune sequencing clone quantification (dated by TCRdb to the late 2010s). General notes on the study: For a replicate experiment, RNA from approximately 20,000 or 100,000 naive CD8 T cells was divided into five aliquots, of which four were sequenced. The study was a methods study using CD8 T cells to benchmark molecular-identifier clustering-based TCR repertoire sequencing (MIDCIRS) and TCR RNA copy counting.

Trimming removed 0 bases from V and 0 bases from J, leaving 24 bases between the germline ends. The CDR3, from cysteine to phenylalanine, totals 20 residues. The sequence is cut down to CDR3 DNA, 60 bases in frame from base 1. The germline V gene (reference sequence) provides CDR1 DFQATT and CDR2 SNEGSKA. The method was PCR. The data were produced on a NextSeq 500. Bulk TCR libraries were generated as previously described, with the TCR primers listed in Table S5 used. Total RNA was purified with the Qiagen AllPrep DNA/RNA kit. Before any analysis, reads coming from multiple sequencing runs of the same library were combined into one pool. Concerning the study's data processing: Reads were retained only if their TCR constant sequence matched exactly, and those retained reads were trimmed to 150 nt and grouped according to their 12-nt molecular barcodes. Reads within each barcode group were sub-clustered using a 15% Levenshtein threshold, and quality-weighted consensus sequences were constructed for each RNA molecule. Non-functional sequences were discarded, and so were lower-count sequences lying one edit away from another sequence. Barcode sub-clusters with fewer than 20% of the maximum read count were removed, based on fitting two negative binomial distributions. TCRdb ran its own pipeline on the public reads, namely fastp trimming at Q25 and MiXCR clone calling, and kept in-frame beta chains. Each record represents a unique CDR3 protein, reported with the most common genes and DNA among its rows. It is TCRdb's table, rather than the study itself, that gives the V and J calls and clone size. Across this sample there are more than 550,000 distinct CDR3 sequences, with about 25% seen only once. 0.75% to 0.8% of the sample belongs to the ten largest clones.

Libraries of naive CD8 T cells were built from approximately 20,000 to 1,000,000 sorted cells, with 10%, 30% or 50% of the purified RNA used. Naive CD8 T cells, defined as CD8+CD4-CCR7+CD45RA+, were FACS-sorted into RLT Plus buffer on a BD FACSAria II. To test detection sensitivity, Jurkat RNA equivalent to ten TCR copies was spiked into samples of about 19,000-1,000,000 naive CD8 T cells. Enrichment of CD8 T cells was done with RosetteSep CD8+ T Cell Enrichment Cocktail plus Ficoll-Paque, and ACK red cell lysis came afterward. General conclusions and limits of the study: Even against a background of about a million naive CD8 T cells, spiked-in Jurkat TCR RNA amounting to a single cell's worth was reported to be detectable. Highly expanded clone sizes could be underestimated because identical TCR molecules may share a barcode. Modeling gave roughly 2.9 recovered TCR RNA copies per cell versus 8 to 10 by digital PCR, implying roughly 29% capture efficiency. When barcode sub-clustering was omitted, TCR diversity was inflated by chimeric consensus sequences, with chimeras reaching as high as 47%. In CMV-specific effector cells, clones with more than 20 RNA copies accounted for over 97% of molecules, whereas in naive cells such clones accounted for under 1%. The naive libraries included spiked-in Jurkat TCR RNA (10 copies' worth), and this Jurkat TCR RNA is not part of the donor repertoire.

This clonotype was counted only a few times. Its cognate antigen has yet to be identified. One base away there is no much larger clone; base qualities are not given. The specimen sequenced was naive CD8+ T cells from blood, with Jurkat cell RNA spiked in. This specimen's cell subset or site label, interpreted: FACS-sorted CD8+CD4-CCR7+CD45RA+ naive T cells. This sequence uses TRBV20-1 and TRBJ1-5; TRBD1 is a weak D gene call, 6 bases matching. This sequence originates from a human donor in good health. Some libraries in this study had Jurkat cell RNA spiked in. The nucleotides are TGCAGTGCTAGAGATTTTGTCGGACAGTCCCCCGAATATAGCAATCAGCCCCAGCATTTT. The translation is CSARDFVGQSPEYSNQPQHF.